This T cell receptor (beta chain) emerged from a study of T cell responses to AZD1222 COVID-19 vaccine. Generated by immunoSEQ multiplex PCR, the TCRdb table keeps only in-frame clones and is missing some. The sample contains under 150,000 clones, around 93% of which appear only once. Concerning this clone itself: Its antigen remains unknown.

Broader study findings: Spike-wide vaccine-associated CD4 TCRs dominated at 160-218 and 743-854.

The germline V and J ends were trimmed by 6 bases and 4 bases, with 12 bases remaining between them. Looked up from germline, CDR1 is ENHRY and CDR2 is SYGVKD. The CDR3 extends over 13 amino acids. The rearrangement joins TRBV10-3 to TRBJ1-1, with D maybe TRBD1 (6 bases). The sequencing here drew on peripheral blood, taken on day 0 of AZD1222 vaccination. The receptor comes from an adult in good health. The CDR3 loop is CAISNRDFTEAFF. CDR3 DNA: TGTGCCATCAGCAACAGGGATTTCACTGAAGCTTTCTTT.